The present T cell receptor beta chain was sequenced within a study of T cell repertoires in cytomegalovirus infection. About the research overall: Public TCR beta signatures indicated both CMV infection and matching HLA type.

A single record per CDR3 protein comes from TCRdb applying MiXCR to the reads. Here the sample spans about 740,000 distinct CDR3 sequences, 35% being singletons. V was clipped by 6 bases and J by 3 bases; unmatched bases: 8. Germline V gives CDR1 DFQATT, CDR2 SNEGSKA (reference sequence). This CDR3 is 13 amino acids long. The receptor comes from a human donor in good health (CMV status not recorded). Some clones in this sample may be carry-over from other donors' samples. Sequencing was done on a sample of PBMCs. The J gene is TRBJ2-7, the V gene TRBV20-1; TRBD1 agrees at 7 bases. CDR3 sequence reads: CSAGTGVIYEQYF. Written as DNA, the CDR3 is TGCAGTGCAGGAACAGGGGTTATCTACGAGCAGTACTTC.